A single sample gave rise to the 27 T cell receptor beta chains below, sequenced in a study of blood T cells in healthy people across ages. A second PCR, run for roughly 7 to 11 cycles, used a sample-barcoded 5' primer plus a J-beta primer mix. TCRdb analysed the 5' RACE reads with MiXCR anew, one entry per CDR3 protein. The sample lists roughly 930,000 distinct CDR3 sequences; 45% to 50% were seen once. The sample comprised blood. These receptors were collected from a man aged 30 to 45 in good health.

The V and J genes are TRBV5-1 and TRBJ2-7; 8 bases line up with TRBD1. Unmatched junction bases numbered 6, after V lost 6 bases and J lost 4 bases. The CDR3 consists of 13 residues. Per the germline V gene, CDR1 is SGHRS and CDR2 is YFSETQ. The CDR3 nucleotides read TGCGCCAGCATGGGCCAGGGGGCGTACGAGCAGTACTTC. It encodes CASMGQGAYEQYF.

There are many counts of this clonotype. The rearrangement uses TRBV12-5 and TRBJ2-6; D unclear. The CDR3 is 12 residues long. V lost 4 bases to trimming and J lost 4 bases, with 2 bases between them. Per germline, CDR1 LGHNT and CDR2 FRNRAP. For the CDR3, the DNA is TGTGCTAGTGGTTCCGGGGCCAACGTCCTGACTTTC. Its translation is CASGSGANVLTF.

V is TRBV29-1 and J is TRBJ1-4, with D maybe TRBD1 (5 bases). Germline V gene sequence: CDR1 SQVTM, CDR2 ANQGSEA. This CDR3 comprises 14 residues. Between the trimmed V and J ends, which lost 4 bases and 5 bases, there was a span of 14 bases. Written as DNA, the CDR3 is TGCAGCGTTGCTGAGGCTGGGGGGAATGAAAAACTGTTTTTT. Protein: CSVAEAGGNEKLFF.

This clonotype has more than one count but fewer than ten. This sequence joins TRBV7-9 and TRBJ1-4; possibly TRBD1 for D (6 bases). The V end was cut by 4 bases, the J end by 8 bases, with 14 bases between. CDR3 length: 14 amino acids. Germline V lookup: CDR1 SEHNR, CDR2 FQNEAQ (reference sequence). As DNA, the CDR3 is TGTGCCAGCAGCTCCCGGGACATTCAAGAAAAACTGTTTTTT. This translates into CASSSRDIQEKLFF.

V and J are TRBV9 and TRBJ2-3, with TRBD1 as a possible D gene (6 bases). The CDR3 runs 14 residues. Germline V gene sequence: CDR1 SGDLS, CDR2 YYNGEE. V was clipped by 1 base and J by 4 bases, with 10 bases between them. The CDR3 spells CASSVPGQPDTQYF. The CDR3 nucleotides read TGTGCCAGCAGCGTACCCGGACAGCCAGATACGCAGTATTTT.

The chain combines TRBV11-3 with TRBJ2-7; D gene ambiguous. V lost 10 bases, J lost 0 bases, and 16 bases lay in between. The length of the CDR3 is 14 residues. CDR1 is SGHNT, CDR2 YENEEA, per germline. The chain's CDR3 is CATAPLGTSYEQYF. The CDR3 nucleotides are TGTGCCACCGCTCCTTTGGGCACCTCCTACGAGCAGTACTTC.

The gene calls are TRBV10-3 and TRBJ2-4, with no clear D. The CDR3 is 12 amino acids. Trimming took 8 bases from V and 8 from J, leaving 13 bases between them. Germline CDR1 is ENHRY and CDR2 is SYGVKD. The CDR3 here is CAIRSSEDIQYF. CDR3 coding DNA: TGTGCCATCCGGTCATCCGAGGACATTCAGTACTTC.

J is TRBJ2-1 and V is TRBV12-3 or TRBV12-4, with a weak D call TRBD2 (6 bases). The CDR3 is 15 residues long. V lost 6 bases, J lost 4 bases, and 16 bases lay in between. CDR3 bases: TGTGCCAGCAGCCTGGAACCGGGAGCGTACAATGAGCAGTTCTTC. Translated, it gives CASSLEPGAYNEQFF.

About this clonotype: Its ends do not fully match the called genes, so a read error is possible. The V gene is TRBV6-4, the J gene TRBJ2-3; 7 bases align to TRBD1. Germline CDR1 reads MRHNA; CDR2 reads SNTAGT. CDR3 length: 14 amino acids. The CDR3, as DNA: TGTGCCAGCAGGGACTCGCAGGGGGCAGATACGCAGTATTTT. It yields the protein CASRDSQGADTQYF.

This clonotype was counted between two and nine times. This sequence joins TRBV12-3 or TRBV12-4 and TRBJ1-2; D gene ambiguous. V was clipped by 3 bases and J by 7 bases, with 12 bases between them. The CDR3 loop spans 13 amino acids. As DNA, the CDR3 is TGTGCCAGCAGTTTCGAGGCAGCTATTGGCTACACCTTC. This gives the protein CASSFEAAIGYTF.

On this clonotype: An end of the junction differs from the germline gene, which may be a read error. V and J are TRBV7-7 and TRBJ1-5; TRBD1 matches at 7 bases. The CDR3 is 16 amino acids. Germline V lookup: CDR1 SSHAT, CDR2 FNYEAQ (reference sequence). Written as DNA, the CDR3 is TGTGCTAGCAGCTTAGCGGAGACAGGGTTATACCAGCCCCAGCATTTT. This gives the protein CASSLAETGLYQPQHF.

This clonotype occurred a few times. The genes are TRBV3-1 and TRBJ2-7; D might be TRBD1 (6 bases). Germline CDR1 is LGHDT and CDR2 is YNNKEL (reference sequence). The V and J ends lost 5 bases and 6 bases respectively, with 14 bases between them. The CDR3 consists of 13 residues. The CDR3 bases are TGTGCCAGCAGCTCAAGGACAGTTGGCGAGCAGTACTTC. As protein: CASSSRTVGEQYF.

This clonotype was detected only a few times. V and J are TRBV6-5 and TRBJ2-3, with D tentatively TRBD1 (5 bases). Trimming stripped 2 bases from V and 10 bases from J, with 10 bases between. This CDR3 is 12 amino acids long. CDR1 is MNHEY and CDR2 is SVGAGI in the germline V gene. The CDR3 sequence: CASSYGQGAQYF. The CDR3 DNA reads as TGTGCCAGCAGTTACGGGCAGGGCGCGCAGTATTTT.

This CDR3 reads CASIRSGANVLTF. In nucleotides, the CDR3 is TGTGCCAGCATAAGGTCTGGGGCCAACGTCCTGACTTTC. This chain joins TRBV12-3 or TRBV12-4 and TRBJ2-6; D gene unclear. The CDR3 extends over 13 amino acids. Between the trimmed V and J ends, which lost 7 bases and 1 base, there was a span of 5 bases.

A word on this clonotype: A read error may account for a junction end that differs from germline. The chain has TRBV20-1 and TRBJ2-3, with D possibly being TRBD2 (5 bases). Germline V CDR1 and CDR2: DFQATT, SNEGSKA (reference sequence). This CDR3 is built from 16 residues. CDR3 residues: CSARGLSGASIDTQYF. In DNA form, the CDR3 reads TGCAGTGCTAGGGGTCTCAGCGGCGCTAGCATAGATACGCAGTATTTT.

This clonotype was counted between two and nine times. The chain links TRBV6-2 or TRBV6-3 to TRBJ1-5; 7 bases map to TRBD1. V gave up 3 bases and J gave up 2 bases; unmatched junction bases: 10. Germline CDR1 is MNHEY and CDR2 is SVGEGT. The CDR3 extends over 17 amino acids. CDR3 sequence (DNA): TGTGCCAGCAGTTATGTTCCCGGGACAGCTGGCAATCAGCCCCAGCATTTT. Residues: CASSYVPGTAGNQPQHF.

J is TRBJ2-5 and V is TRBV21-1; the D call of TRBD1 is as the table states it, not checked on the DNA. Near its end, the DNA agrees better with TRBJ2-7, so the J call may be wrong. TRBV21-1 counts as a pseudogene. CDR3 length: 14 amino acids. The CDR3, as DNA: TGTGCCAGCAGCAAGGAAGGGGGAGGCTACGAGCAGTACTTC. Protein product: CASSKEGGGYEQYF.

The chain recombines TRBV27 with TRBJ2-5; D not certain. Gene TRBJ2-7 matches the end of the DNA better, so the J call may be wrong. The CDR3 extends over 13 amino acids. The V gene's germline CDR1 is MNHEY and CDR2 SMNVEV (reference sequence). CDR3: CASRSLSSYEQYF. The CDR3 coding sequence is TGTGCCAGCAGATCCCTTAGCAGCTACGAGCAGTACTTC.

This clonotype was detected a few times. This chain connects TRBV2 to TRBJ1-1; 7 positions agree with TRBD1. V shed 4 bases and J 2 bases; nucleotides not matched to a gene: 7. The CDR3 loop spans 15 amino acids. CDR1 SNHLY and CDR2 FYNNEI come from the germline V gene. CDR3 protein: CASSVGQVSNTEAFF. The CDR3 coding sequence is TGTGCCAGCAGTGTCGGACAGGTGTCAAACACTGAAGCTTTCTTT.

This clonotype was seen a few times. The chain is built from TRBV7-2 and TRBJ1-4, with TRBD1 identical over 7 bases. The germline gives CDR1 SGHTA, CDR2 FQGNSA. The J segment lost 3 bases and the V segment lost 4 bases, leaving 5 bases of the junction unmatched. This CDR3 has 15 amino acids. The CDR3 spells CASSSQGLANEKLFF. The CDR3 nucleotides read TGTGCCAGCAGCTCACAGGGGCTGGCTAATGAAAAACTGTTTTTT.

The chain has TRBV3-1 and TRBJ1-3; no reliable D call. There are 18 residues in the CDR3. Between the trimmed V and J ends, which lost 3 bases and 3 bases, there was a span of 21 bases. CDR1 and CDR2 (germline): LGHDT, YNNKEL (reference sequence). CDR3 amino acids: CASSQGRYFVPGGNTIYF. CDR3 coding DNA: TGTGCCAGCAGCCAGGGGAGATATTTCGTGCCGGGTGGAAACACCATATATTTT.

V gene TRBV2 combines with J gene TRBJ1-6; D is undetermined. CDR1 and CDR2 from the germline V gene are SNHLY and FYNNEI. The germline V and J ends were trimmed by 5 bases and 6 bases, with 14 bases remaining between them. The CDR3 is 15 residues long. CDR3 loop: CASSTRIAPNSPLHF. The DNA for the CDR3 is TGTGCCAGCAGTACCCGGATAGCGCCTAATTCACCCCTCCACTTT.

This clonotype occurred many times. The chain is built from TRBV4-3 and TRBJ1-5; the D gene is possibly TRBD1 (5 bases). From germline, CDR1 is LGHNA and CDR2 YSLEER. V was pared by 1 base and J by 7 bases, with 14 bases between. The CDR3 is 15 amino acids. The CDR3 sequence is CASSQGVTENQPQHF. The CDR3, as DNA: TGCGCCAGCAGCCAAGGGGTGACAGAGAACCAGCCCCAGCATTTT.

The rearrangement links TRBV28 to TRBJ2-2; 7 bases fit TRBD2. This CDR3 comprises 15 residues. With V trimmed by 6 bases and J by 3 bases, 7 bases remained unmatched. The V gene's germline CDR1 is MDHEN and CDR2 SYDVKM. The CDR3 sequence is CASSLGGGYTGELFF. CDR3 DNA sequence: TGTGCCAGCAGCCTTGGGGGGGGGTACACCGGGGAGCTGTTTTTT. Supplemented by reference TRBV28 and TRBJ2-2, the full variable domain reads DVKVTQSSRYLVKRTGEKVFLECVQDMDHENMFWYRQDPGLGLRLIYFSYDVKMKEKGDIPEGYSVSREKKERFSLILESASTNQTSMYLCASSLGGGYTGELFFGEGSRLTVL.

The gene calls are TRBV4-1 and TRBJ2-3; 8 nucleotides line up with TRBD2. The CDR3 is made up of 15 amino acids. Germline V gene data show CDR1 as MGHRA and CDR2 as YSYEKL. V was pared by 1 base and J by 8 bases, with 8 bases of the junction left unmatched. CDR3 protein: CASSQAPGGEGTQYF. The CDR3 DNA reads TGCGCCAGCAGCCAAGCCCCGGGGGGGGAGGGTACGCAGTATTTT.

This clonotype was observed many times. The V gene is TRBV20-1, the J gene TRBJ2-3; D could derive from TRBD1 or TRBD2 (5 bases each). In germline, CDR1 is DFQATT, CDR2 SNEGSKA (reference sequence). V was shortened by 0 bases and J by 2 bases, with 12 bases between the two germline ends. The CDR3 consists of 15 residues. The DNA for the CDR3 is TGCAGTGCTAGAGATTCGGGGACCCTCACAGATACGCAGTATTTT. It translates to CSARDSGTLTDTQYF.

The J gene is TRBJ2-3, the V gene TRBV5-1, with 8 bases lining up with TRBD2. Per germline, CDR1 SGHRS and CDR2 YFSETQ. This CDR3 contains 16 residues. J lost 5 bases, V lost 4 bases, and 12 bases had no gene match. CDR3 amino acids: CASSLPGAGGQDTQYF. DNA for the CDR3: TGCGCCAGCAGCCTCCCAGGGGCGGGGGGTCAAGATACGCAGTATTTT.